The 12 T cell receptor beta chains reported below all come from one sample, sequenced in a study of monozygotic twins with inflammatory bowel disease. TCRdb reprocessed the 5' RACE reads and reports one entry per CDR3 protein, with no DNA. In all, the sample yields 110,000 to 150,000 distinct CDR3 sequences. The sequenced material came from blood. The receptors were gathered from a human donor with ulcerative colitis or Crohn's disease, or a healthy co-twin of an affected twin (not recorded which).

The J gene is TRBJ2-7, the V gene TRBV5-6; TCRdb selects TRBD1, and the lack of DNA leaves this call unchecked. Germline loops: CDR1 SGHDT, CDR2 YYEEEE. The length of the CDR3 is 14 residues. CDR3 residues: CASSLPGQIYEQYF.

V and J are TRBV9 and TRBJ1-1; TCRdb returns TRBD1, unconfirmable since there is no DNA. The CDR3 has 15 residues. Looked up from germline, CDR1 is SGDLS and CDR2 is YYNGEE. CDR3 amino acids: CASSVSGQGTTEAFF.

The CDR3 protein is CASSPQGLAVPGADTQYF. V and J are TRBV28 and TRBJ2-3; the TCRdb call, TRBD2, lacks DNA for checking. The CDR3 spans 18 residues. Germline V CDR1 and CDR2: MDHEN, SYDVKM.

This sequence joins TRBV5-5 and TRBJ2-1; the D call of TRBD2 rests on TCRdb alone, since no DNA is present to check it. This CDR3 comprises 16 residues. Germline loops: CDR1 SGHKS, CDR2 YYEKEE (reference sequence). CDR3 region: CASSLGGGRAGNEQFF.

This sequence joins TRBV7-8 and TRBJ2-1; the D gene TCRdb calls, TRBD2, cannot be checked with no DNA. Germline V gene data show CDR1 as SGHVS and CDR2 as FQNEAQ. The CDR3 runs to 16 residues. This CDR3 is CASSPPPTSGYNEQFF. The whole variable domain, filled in from reference TRBV7-8 and TRBJ2-1, reads GAGVSQSPRYKVAKRGQDVALRCDPISGHVSLFWYQQALGQGPEFLTYFQNEAQLDKSGLPSDRFFAERPEGSVSTLKIQRTQQEDSAVYLCASSPPPTSGYNEQFFGPGTRLTVL.

V usage is TRBV6-1 and J usage is TRBJ1-5; TCRdb indicates TRBD1, and absent DNA this call remains unverified. The CDR3 covers 14 residues. Germline CDR1 is MNHNS and CDR2 is SASEGT. The CDR3 region is CASSTGTGYMPQHF.

CDR3 sequence: CATRKGSGYSTDTQYF. The gene calls are TRBV15 and TRBJ2-3; TCRdb names TRBD1, which stays unverified in the absence of DNA. The germline CDR1 and CDR2 sequences are LNHNV and YYDKDF (reference sequence). The CDR3 sequence is 16 residues long.

The rearrangement links TRBV11-1 to TRBJ2-1. The CDR3 contains 13 residues. Germline CDR1 reads SGHAT; CDR2 reads FQDESV (reference sequence). CDR3 sequence reads: CASSLAGMHEQFF.

This chain connects TRBV28 to TRBJ1-2; TCRdb outputs TRBD1, but without DNA this stays unchecked. CDR1 MDHEN and CDR2 SYDVKM come from the germline V gene. The CDR3 loop spans 16 amino acids. This CDR3 reads CASSPGQGTPKLGYTF.

The V and J genes are TRBV20-1 and TRBJ2-1; there is no DNA to check the TCRdb D call of TRBD2. Germline CDR1 reads DFQATT; CDR2 reads SNEGSKA (reference sequence). This CDR3 comprises 19 residues. The CDR3 is CSARGRVVIGLASYNEQFF.

The chain uses TRBV5-4 and TRBJ2-3. From germline, CDR1 is SGHNT and CDR2 YYREEE (reference sequence). The CDR3 is made up of 13 amino acids. CDR3 residues: CASSLGTGDTQYF.

The chain uses TRBV20-1 and TRBJ2-1; TCRdb picks TRBD2, but there is no DNA to check that call. This CDR3 contains 16 residues. The germline gives CDR1 DFQATT, CDR2 SNEGSKA (reference sequence). CDR3 residues: CSAPGLAGSPYNEQFF.